This T cell receptor beta chain emerged from a study of cytomegalovirus exposure and HLA in healthy donors. The study, taken as a whole, reports: Among TCR beta chains, those listed as cytomegalovirus-associated numbered fewer than 200.

60 Vbeta and 13 Jbeta primers were used in PCR. TCRdb's copy holds only in-frame clones and misses some; the assay was immunoSEQ multiplex PCR. The specimen's table records under 200,000 clones. Concerning this clone itself: No antigen is known for it.

Healthy bone marrow donors supplied every sample. V shed 0 bases, J shed 0 bases, and the junction held 3 bases outside the gene matches. The CDR3 has 16 residues. Germline assignment: CDR1 SGHRS and CDR2 YFSETQ. This chain uses TRBV5-1 with TRBJ2-3, with 8 bases that match TRBD1. The sample consisted of PBMCs. This receptor was identified in a woman under 30 in good health and CMV-seropositive. This CDR3 reads CASSLGDRISTDTQYF. CDR3 DNA sequence: TGCGCCAGCAGCTTGGGGGACAGGATTAGCACAGATACGCAGTATTTT.